Detailed here is one TCR beta chain. These data belong to a study of blood T cell repertoires in COVID-19. With V trimmed by 3 bases and J by 3 bases, 2 bases remained unmatched. CDR1 is LNHDA, CDR2 SQIVND, per germline (reference sequence). The CDR3 is 13 amino acids. TCRdb keeps only in-frame clones here, not all; method: immunoSEQ multiplex PCR. The table records approximately 94,000 clones, around 89% of them present only once. V usage is TRBV19 and J usage is TRBJ2-7, with TRBD2 matching 7 bases. The sequencing input was peripheral blood. The TCR was taken from an elderly woman with active COVID-19. In DNA form, the CDR3 reads TGTGCCAGTAGTATCGGGGACTACTACGAGCAGTACTTC. Amino acids: CASSIGDYYEQYF. The full variable domain, rest sourced from reference TRBV19 and TRBJ2-7, is DGGITQSPKYLFRKEGQNVTLSCEQNLNHDAMYWYRQDPGQGLRLIYYSQIVNDFQKGDIAEGYSVSREKKESFPLTVTSAQKNPTAFYLCASSIGDYYEQYFGPGTRLTVT.